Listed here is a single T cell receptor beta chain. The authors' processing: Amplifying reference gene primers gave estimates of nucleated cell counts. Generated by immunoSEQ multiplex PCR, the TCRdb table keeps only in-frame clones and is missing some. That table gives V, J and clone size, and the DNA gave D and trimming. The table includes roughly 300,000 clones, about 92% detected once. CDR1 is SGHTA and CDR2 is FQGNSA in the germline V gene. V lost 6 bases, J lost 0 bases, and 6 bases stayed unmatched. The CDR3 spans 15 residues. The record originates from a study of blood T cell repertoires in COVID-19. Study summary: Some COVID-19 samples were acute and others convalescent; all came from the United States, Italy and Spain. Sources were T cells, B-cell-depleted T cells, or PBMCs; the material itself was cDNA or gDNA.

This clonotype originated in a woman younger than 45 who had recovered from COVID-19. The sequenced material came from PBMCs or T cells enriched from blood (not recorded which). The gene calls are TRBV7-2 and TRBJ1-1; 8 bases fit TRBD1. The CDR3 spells CASRNQGAVNTEAFF. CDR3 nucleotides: TGTGCCAGCAGAAATCAGGGGGCGGTGAACACTGAAGCTTTCTTT.